The following is a T cell receptor beta chain sequence with its context. Its antigen is unknown. This record comes from a study of cytotoxic CD8 clonotypes in ibrutinib-treated CLL. Study summary: Responses: approximately 25 partial, 2 complete; after median around 64 months, approximately 15 stayed remitted, some twelve progressed. Per sample, productive templates averaged about 240,000 and productive rearrangements averaged approximately 92,000.

CDR1 and CDR2 from the germline V gene are SNHLY and FYNNEI. The CDR3 loop spans 13 amino acids. Trimming took off 7 bases at V and 4 bases at J, with 11 bases between the two ends. Sequencing used immunoSEQ multiplex PCR; TCRdb keeps in-frame clones, though not all of them. This sample has 130,000 to 150,000 clones, with approximately 90% found just once. Findings and limits, study-wide: Shared public clonotypes were rare, and on treatment they either got smaller or stayed the same.

TCR beta libraries used roughly 1.9 micrograms of DNA from cryopreserved PBMCs. The sequence came from a human donor with chronic lymphocytic leukemia. Sequencing was performed on PBMCs, taken after 12 months of ibrutinib treatment. This chain joins TRBV2 and TRBJ1-5; possible D gene TRBD1, 6 bases. The CDR3 region has the DNA TGTGCCAGCAAAGCACAGGGAAATCAGCCCCAGCATTTT. Protein product: CASKAQGNQPQHF.